The clone carrying this T cell receptor beta chain is a singleton in its sample. This entry comes from a study of blood T cell repertoires in COVID-19. Overall study: The study drew acute and convalescent COVID-19 samples from the United States, Italy and Spain.

Germline V gives CDR1 LGHNT, CDR2 FRNRAP. This CDR3 comprises 15 residues. Trimming removed 5 bases from V and 4 bases from J, with 15 bases in between. Here immunoSEQ multiplex PCR was the method, and the copy in TCRdb shows in-frame clones only, minus some. The data hold 61,000 or so clones, with 65% to 80% observed a single time. The gene calls are TRBV12-5 and TRBJ2-1, with a tentative D call TRBD1 (6 bases). Sequences were obtained from peripheral blood. The source is a woman in her 70s with acute or convalescent COVID-19. CDR3 in DNA: TGTGCTAGTGGTCCCCTCGGGACAAGGTACAATGAGCAGTTCTTC. Its protein is CASGPLGTRYNEQFF.